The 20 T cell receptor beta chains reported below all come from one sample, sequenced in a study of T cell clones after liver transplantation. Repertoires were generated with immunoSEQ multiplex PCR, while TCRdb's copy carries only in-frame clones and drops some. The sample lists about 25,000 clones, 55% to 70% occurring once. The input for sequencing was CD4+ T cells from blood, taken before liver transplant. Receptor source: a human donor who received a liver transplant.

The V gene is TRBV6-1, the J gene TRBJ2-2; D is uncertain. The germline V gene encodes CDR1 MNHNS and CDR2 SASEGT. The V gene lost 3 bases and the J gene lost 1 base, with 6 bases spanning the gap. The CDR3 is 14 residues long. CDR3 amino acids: CASSDHWNTGELFF. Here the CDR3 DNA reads TGTGCCAGCAGTGATCACTGGAACACCGGGGAGCTGTTTTTT.

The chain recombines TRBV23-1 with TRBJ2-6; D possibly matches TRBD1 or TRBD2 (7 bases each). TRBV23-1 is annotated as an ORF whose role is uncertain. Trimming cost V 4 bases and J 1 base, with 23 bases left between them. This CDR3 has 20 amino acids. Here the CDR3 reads CASSPNGEGTASSGANVLTF. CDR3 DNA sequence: TGCGCCAGCAGTCCCAATGGGGAGGGGACAGCTTCTTCTGGGGCCAACGTCCTGACTTTC.

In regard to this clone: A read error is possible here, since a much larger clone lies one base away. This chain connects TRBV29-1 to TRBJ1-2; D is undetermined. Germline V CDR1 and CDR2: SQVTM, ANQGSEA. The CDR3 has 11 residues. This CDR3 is CSVGLQAPYIF. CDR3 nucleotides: TGCAGCGTCGGATTGCAGGCGCCCTACATCTTC.

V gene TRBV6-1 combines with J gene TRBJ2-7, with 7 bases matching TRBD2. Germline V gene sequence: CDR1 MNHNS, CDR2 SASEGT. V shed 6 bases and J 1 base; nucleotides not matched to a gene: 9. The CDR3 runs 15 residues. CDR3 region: CASRGGSGLSYEQYF. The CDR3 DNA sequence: TGTGCCAGCAGAGGAGGGTCGGGACTATCCTACGAGCAGTACTTC.

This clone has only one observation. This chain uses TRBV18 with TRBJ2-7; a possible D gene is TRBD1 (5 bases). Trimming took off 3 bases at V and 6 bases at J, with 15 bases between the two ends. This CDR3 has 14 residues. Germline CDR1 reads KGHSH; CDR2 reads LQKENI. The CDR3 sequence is CASSPGQGAREQYV. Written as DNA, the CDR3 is TGTGCCAGCTCACCGGGGCAAGGGGCGCGCGAGCAGTACGTC.

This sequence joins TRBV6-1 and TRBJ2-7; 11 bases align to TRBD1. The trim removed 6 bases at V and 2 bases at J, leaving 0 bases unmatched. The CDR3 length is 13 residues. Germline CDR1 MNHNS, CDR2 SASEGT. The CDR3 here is CASRGQGAYEQYV. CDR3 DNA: TGTGCCAGCAGGGGACAGGGGGCCTACGAGCAGTACGTC.

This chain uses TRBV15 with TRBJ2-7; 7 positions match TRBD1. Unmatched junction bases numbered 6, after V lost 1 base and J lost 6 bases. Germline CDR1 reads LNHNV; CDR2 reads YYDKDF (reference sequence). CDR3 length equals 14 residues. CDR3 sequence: CATSRGVPGGEQYV. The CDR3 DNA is TGTGCCACCAGCAGAGGTGTACCAGGGGGCGAGCAGTACGTC.

CDR3 in amino acids: CASSPTSSNGELFF. CDR3 nucleotide sequence: TGTGCCAGCTCACCTACGAGCTCGAACGGGGAGCTGTTTTTT. The genes are TRBV18 and TRBJ2-2; the D is unclear. Germline CDR1 reads KGHSH; CDR2 reads LQKENI. Trimming removed 3 bases at V and 7 bases at J, with 12 bases between. There are 14 residues in the CDR3.

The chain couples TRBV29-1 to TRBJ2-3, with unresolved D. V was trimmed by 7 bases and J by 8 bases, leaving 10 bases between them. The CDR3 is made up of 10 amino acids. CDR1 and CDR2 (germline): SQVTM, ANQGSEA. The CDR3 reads CSGSLGTQYF. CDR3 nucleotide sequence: TGCAGCGGGTCTCTGGGTACGCAGTATTTT.

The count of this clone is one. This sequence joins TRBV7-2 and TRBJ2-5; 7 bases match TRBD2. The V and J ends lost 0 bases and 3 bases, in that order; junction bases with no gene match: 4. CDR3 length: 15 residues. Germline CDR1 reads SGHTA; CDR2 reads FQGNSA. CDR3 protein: CASSLALSGEETQYF. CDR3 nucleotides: TGTGCCAGCAGCTTAGCGTTAAGCGGGGAAGAGACCCAGTACTTC.

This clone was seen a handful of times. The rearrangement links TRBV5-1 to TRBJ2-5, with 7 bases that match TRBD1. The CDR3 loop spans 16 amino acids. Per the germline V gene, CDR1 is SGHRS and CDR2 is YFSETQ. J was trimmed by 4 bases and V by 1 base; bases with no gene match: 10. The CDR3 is CASSLHPGGSGETQYF. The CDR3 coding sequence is TGCGCCAGCAGCTTGCACCCAGGGGGTAGTGGAGAGACCCAGTACTTC.

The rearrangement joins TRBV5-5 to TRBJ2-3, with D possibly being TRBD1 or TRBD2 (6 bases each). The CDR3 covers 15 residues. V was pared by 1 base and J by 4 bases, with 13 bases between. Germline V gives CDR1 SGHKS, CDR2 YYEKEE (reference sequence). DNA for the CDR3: TGTGCCAGCAGCTTGAACAGGGCGGGGTCAGATACGCAGTATTTT. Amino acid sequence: CASSLNRAGSDTQYF.

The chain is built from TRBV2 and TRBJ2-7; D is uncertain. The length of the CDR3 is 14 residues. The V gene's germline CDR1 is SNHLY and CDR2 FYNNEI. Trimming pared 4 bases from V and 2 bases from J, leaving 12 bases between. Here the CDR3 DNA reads TGTGCCAGCAGTGTGCCCCTAGGGACCTACGAGCAGTACTTC. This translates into CASSVPLGTYEQYF.

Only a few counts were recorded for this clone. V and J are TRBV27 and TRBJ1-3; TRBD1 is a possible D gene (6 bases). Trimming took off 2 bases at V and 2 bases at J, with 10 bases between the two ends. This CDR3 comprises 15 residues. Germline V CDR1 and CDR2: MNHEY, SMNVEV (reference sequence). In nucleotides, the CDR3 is TGTGCCAGCAGTTTAAGCACAGGGACTGGAAACACCATATATTTT. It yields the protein CASSLSTGTGNTIYF.

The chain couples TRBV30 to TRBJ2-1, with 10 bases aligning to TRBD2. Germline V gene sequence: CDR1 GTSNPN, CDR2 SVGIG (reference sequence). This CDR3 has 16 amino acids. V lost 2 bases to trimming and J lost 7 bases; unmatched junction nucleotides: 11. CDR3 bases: TGTGCCTGGAGTCCACAAGCGGGAGGGCCGGGGAATGAGCAGTTCTTC. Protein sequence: CAWSPQAGGPGNEQFF.

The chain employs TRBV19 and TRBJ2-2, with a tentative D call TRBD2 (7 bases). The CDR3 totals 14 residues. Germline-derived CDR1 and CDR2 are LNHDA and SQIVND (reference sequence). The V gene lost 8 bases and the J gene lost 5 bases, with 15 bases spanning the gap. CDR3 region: CASRGAAKTGELFF. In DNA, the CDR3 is TGTGCCAGTCGGGGGGCAGCCAAAACCGGGGAGCTGTTTTTT.

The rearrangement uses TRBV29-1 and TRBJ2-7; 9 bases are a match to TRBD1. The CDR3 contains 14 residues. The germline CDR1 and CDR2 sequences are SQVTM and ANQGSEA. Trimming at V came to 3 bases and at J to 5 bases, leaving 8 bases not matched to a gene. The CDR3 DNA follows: TGCAGCGTTGACCTCCCGGGACAGGGAAACGAGCAGTACTTC. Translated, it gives CSVDLPGQGNEQYF.

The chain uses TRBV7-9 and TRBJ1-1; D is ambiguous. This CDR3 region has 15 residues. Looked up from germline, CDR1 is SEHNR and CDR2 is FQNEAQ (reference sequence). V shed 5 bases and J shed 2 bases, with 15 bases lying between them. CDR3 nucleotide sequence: TGTGCCAGCAGCCCCTTGTCGGGGTCAAACACTGAAGCTTTCTTT. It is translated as CASSPLSGSNTEAFF.

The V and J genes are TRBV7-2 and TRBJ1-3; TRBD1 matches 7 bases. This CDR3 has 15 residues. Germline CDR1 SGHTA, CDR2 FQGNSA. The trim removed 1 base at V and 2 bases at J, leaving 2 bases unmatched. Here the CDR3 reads CASSLDTGAGNTIYF. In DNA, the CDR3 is TGTGCCAGCAGCTTAGATACAGGGGCTGGAAACACCATATATTTT.

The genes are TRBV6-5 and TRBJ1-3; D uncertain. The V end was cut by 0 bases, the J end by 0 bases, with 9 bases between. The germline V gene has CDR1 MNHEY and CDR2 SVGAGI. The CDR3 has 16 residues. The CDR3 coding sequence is TGTGCCAGCAGTTACTCCCGAGTTAGCTCTGGAAACACCATATATTTT. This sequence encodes CASSYSRVSSGNTIYF.